The 22 T cell receptor beta chains below were found in one sample sequenced in a study of blood T cell repertoires in COVID-19. Here immunoSEQ multiplex PCR was the method, and the copy in TCRdb shows in-frame clones only, minus some. The sample yields roughly 81,000 clones, about 80% seen once. Sequenced sample: peripheral blood. These receptors were taken from a woman aged 65 to 85 with acute or convalescent COVID-19.

This CDR3 is CASNGNQGSNSPLHF. CDR3 in DNA: TGTGCCAGCAACGGAAATCAGGGAAGTAATTCACCCCTCCACTTT. The chain joins TRBV2 to TRBJ1-6; D perhaps matches TRBD1 (5 bases). This CDR3 spans 15 amino acids. Trimming removed 7 bases from V and 6 bases from J, with 16 bases in between. Germline V lookup: CDR1 SNHLY, CDR2 FYNNEI. Full variable domain (outside the CDR3, taken from reference TRBV2 and TRBJ1-6): EPEVTQTPSHQVTQMGQEVILRCVPISNHLYFYWYRQILGQKVEFLVSFYNNEISEKSEIFDDQFSVERPDGSNFTLKIRSTKLEDSAMYFCASNGNQGSNSPLHFGNGTRLTVT.

This chain uses TRBV10-1 with TRBJ2-7; unclear D gene. Trimming cost V 1 base and J 0 bases, with 7 bases left between them. The germline V gene has CDR1 WNHNN and CDR2 SYGVQD (reference sequence). This CDR3 contains 14 residues. This CDR3 reads CASSEYAGSYEQYF. CDR3 coding DNA: TGCGCCAGCAGTGAGTATGCAGGCTCCTACGAGCAGTACTTC.

This clone was picked up one time. V is TRBV6-6 and J is TRBJ1-2; a possible D gene is TRBD1 (6 bases). This CDR3 region has 15 residues. The germline V gene encodes CDR1 MNHNY and CDR2 SVGAGI (reference sequence). V was pared by 4 bases and J by 3 bases, with 15 bases between. The CDR3 region has the DNA TGTGCCAGCAGTTCCACCCTTCCAGGGGACTATGGCTACACCTTC. This translates into CASSSTLPGDYGYTF.

The chain employs TRBV5-4 and TRBJ1-3; 10 bases match TRBD1. This CDR3 is built from 15 residues. Losses at the gene ends were 4 bases for V and 4 bases for J; bases not matched to a gene: 5. Germline V gene data show CDR1 as SGHNT and CDR2 as YYREEE (reference sequence). This chain's CDR3 is CASSLTGGAGNTIYF. CDR3 DNA sequence: TGTGCCAGCAGCCTGACAGGGGGCGCGGGAAACACCATATATTTT.

This clone came up a few times. This rearrangement joins TRBV12-5 to TRBJ2-7, with TRBD1 identical over 10 bases. Per germline, CDR1 LGHNT and CDR2 FRNRAP. The CDR3 has 15 residues. The trim removed 7 bases at V and 6 bases at J, leaving 12 bases unmatched. Here the CDR3 reads CASARPDRGSFEQYF. CDR3 coding DNA: TGTGCTAGTGCCCGACCGGACAGGGGGAGTTTCGAGCAGTACTTC.

The chain couples TRBV18 to TRBJ2-3; the D is unclear. Trimming cost V 6 bases and J 2 bases, with 12 bases left between them. Per the germline V gene, CDR1 is KGHSH and CDR2 is LQKENI. There are 14 residues in the CDR3. Here the CDR3 reads CASSPWSTTDTQYF. The CDR3 nucleotides are TGTGCCAGCTCCCCATGGTCTACCACAGATACGCAGTATTTT.

J is TRBJ1-5 and V is TRBV19; 10 bases map to TRBD1. Germline V gene sequence: CDR1 LNHDA, CDR2 SQIVND (reference sequence). The CDR3 contains 17 residues. V trimming: 7 bases; J trimming: 3 bases; junction bases outside the gene matches: 12. The CDR3 here is CASINSPGTGVNQPQHF. CDR3 sequence (DNA): TGTGCCAGTATCAATAGTCCCGGGACAGGGGTCAATCAGCCCCAGCATTTT.

This clone occurred once. The chain combines TRBV18 with TRBJ1-5; TRBD1 matches at 12 bases. With 3 bases clipped from V and 6 bases from J, the junction kept 9 bases outside the gene matches. This CDR3 has 17 amino acids. From germline, CDR1 is KGHSH and CDR2 LQKENI. The CDR3 spells CASSPGGTGGWVQPQHF. For the CDR3, the DNA is TGTGCCAGCTCACCCGGGGGGACAGGGGGCTGGGTTCAGCCCCAGCATTTT.

This clone was recorded only once. This sequence joins TRBV7-9 and TRBJ1-1, with 8 bases fitting TRBD1. The junction had 4 bases not matched to a gene; V was cut back by 5 bases and J by 2 bases. CDR3 size: 14 residues. Germline CDR1 reads SEHNR; CDR2 reads FQNEAQ (reference sequence). CDR3 sequence (DNA): TGTGCCAGCAGCGTACAGGGGGTAAACACTGAAGCTTTCTTT. It encodes CASSVQGVNTEAFF.

The CDR3 sequence: CASSYRTGGGTEAFF. CDR3 nucleotides: TGTGCCAGCAGTTACAGGACAGGGGGGGGCACTGAAGCTTTCTTT. V and J are TRBV6-2 or TRBV6-3 and TRBJ1-1, with 10 bases that match TRBD1. J lost 4 bases, V lost 2 bases, and 4 bases had no gene match. This CDR3 has 15 residues. The germline gives CDR1 MNHEY, CDR2 SVGEGT.

This clone was found a few times. The genes are TRBV11-3 and TRBJ2-2; 9 positions agree with TRBD1. After removal of 9 bases from V and 10 bases from J, the junction contained 9 bases not matched to a gene. CDR1 and CDR2 (germline): SGHNT, YENEEA. This CDR3 has 13 residues. CDR3 nucleotides: TGTGCCAGTAAACCGGGACAGGGTGAGGAGCTGTTTTTT. The encoded protein is CASKPGQGEELFF.

Comment on this clone: At one of its ends the junction is not consistent with the germline gene, which may arise from a read error. The rearrangement uses TRBV9 and TRBJ2-2, with 14 bases identical to TRBD2. Germline loops: CDR1 SGDLS, CDR2 YYNGEE. The CDR3 consists of 19 residues. As DNA, the CDR3 is TGTGCCAGCAGCACCCGACTAGCGGGGGGGCCGAGGAACCCCGGGGAGCTGTTTTTT. Protein sequence: CASSTRLAGGPRNPGELFF.

This chain uses TRBV6-5 with TRBJ1-5, with 10 bases matching TRBD1. Germline CDR1 reads MNHEY; CDR2 reads SVGAGI. The CDR3 extends over 15 amino acids. Trimming cost V 7 bases and J 9 bases; bases outside gene matches: 12. The CDR3, as DNA: TGTGCCAGCACCGGGTGGACAGGGGGTTTTTCGCCCCAGCATTTT. This translates into CASTGWTGGFSPQHF.

V gene TRBV4-1 combines with J gene TRBJ1-1, with 12 positions matching TRBD1. The CDR3 has 19 residues. The germline V gene encodes CDR1 MGHRA and CDR2 YSYEKL. J was trimmed by 4 bases and V by 1 base; bases with no gene match: 13. Written as DNA, the CDR3 is TGCGCCAGCAGCCAAGCAATAAGCCGGGACAGGGGGCAGATCACTGAAGCTTTCTTT. Protein sequence: CASSQAISRDRGQITEAFF.

CDR3 loop: CASSKGSGGEAFF. The CDR3 DNA reads TGTGCCAGCAGCAAAGGTTCGGGGGGTGAAGCTTTCTTT. This chain links TRBV21-1 with TRBJ1-1. TRBV21-1 is assigned pseudogene status. The CDR3 covers 13 residues.

The V and J genes are TRBV18 and TRBJ1-4, with 9 positions matching TRBD1. This CDR3 has 16 residues. The V gene end was trimmed by 3 bases and the J gene end by 8 bases; junction bases not matched to a gene: 10. Germline V gene sequence: CDR1 KGHSH, CDR2 LQKENI. DNA of the CDR3: TGTGCCAGCTCACCGGGGACCGGGACAGGGAAGGAAAAACTGTTTTTT. It is translated as CASSPGTGTGKEKLFF.

The J gene is TRBJ2-3, the V gene TRBV30; D may be TRBD2 (7 bases). Germline V gene lookup returns CDR1 GTSNPN and CDR2 SVGIG (reference sequence). V lost 2 bases and J 3 bases, leaving 15 bases between the germline ends. The CDR3 extends over 15 amino acids. The CDR3 region is CAWSQLAGATDTQYF. The CDR3 coding sequence is TGTGCCTGGAGTCAACTTGCGGGGGCTACAGATACGCAGTATTTT. The full variable domain, in which reference TRBV30 and TRBJ2-3 provide the parts outside the CDR3, is SQTIHQWPATLVQPVGSPLSLECTVEGTSNPNLYWYRQAAGRGLQLLFYSVGIGQISSEVPQNLSASRPQDRQFILSSKKLLLSDSGFYLCAWSQLAGATDTQYFGPGTRLTVL.

The chain employs TRBV9 and TRBJ2-1; D possibly corresponds to TRBD1 (6 bases). CDR3 length: 15 amino acids. Trimming stripped 4 bases from V and 1 base from J, with 12 bases between. Germline V CDR1 and CDR2: SGDLS, YYNGEE. The CDR3 spells CASSPLTGSYNEQFF. CDR3 in DNA: TGTGCCAGCAGCCCACTGACAGGATCCTACAATGAGCAGTTCTTC.

The gene calls are TRBV20-1 and TRBJ1-2; D is perhaps TRBD1 (6 bases). From germline, CDR1 is DFQATT and CDR2 SNEGSKA (reference sequence). The CDR3 has 14 residues. Trimming stripped 3 bases from V and 4 bases from J, with 15 bases between. CDR3 region: CSASQSGDFYGYTF. The CDR3 bases are TGCAGTGCTAGTCAGTCAGGGGATTTCTATGGCTACACCTTC.

The chain couples TRBV9 to TRBJ1-2, with D tentatively TRBD1 (5 bases). The CDR3 sequence is 14 residues long. Germline V gives CDR1 SGDLS, CDR2 YYNGEE. V was shortened by 3 bases and J by 6 bases, with 15 bases between the two germline ends. The CDR3 sequence is CASSDPPAGNGYTF. The CDR3 coding sequence is TGTGCCAGCAGCGATCCCCCCGCAGGGAATGGCTACACCTTC.

The chain uses TRBV5-1 and TRBJ2-6; D is possibly TRBD2 (6 bases). Germline V lookup: CDR1 SGHRS, CDR2 YFSETQ. The V and J ends lost 6 bases and 0 bases respectively, with 19 bases between them. This CDR3 is built from 18 residues. DNA of the CDR3: TGCGCCAGCAACTTCCAGGCGGGAATGAGCTCTGGGGCCAACGTCCTGACTTTC. As protein: CASNFQAGMSSGANVLTF.

The genes are TRBV5-1 and TRBJ2-1; 9 bases map to TRBD1. Germline values: CDR1 SGHRS, CDR2 YFSETQ. The V gene end was trimmed by 5 bases and the J gene end by 3 bases; junction bases not matched to a gene: 6. The CDR3 contains 15 residues. The CDR3 sequence is CASRSRDRVYNEQFF. Written as DNA, the CDR3 is TGCGCCAGCAGGAGCCGGGACAGGGTCTACAATGAGCAGTTCTTC.